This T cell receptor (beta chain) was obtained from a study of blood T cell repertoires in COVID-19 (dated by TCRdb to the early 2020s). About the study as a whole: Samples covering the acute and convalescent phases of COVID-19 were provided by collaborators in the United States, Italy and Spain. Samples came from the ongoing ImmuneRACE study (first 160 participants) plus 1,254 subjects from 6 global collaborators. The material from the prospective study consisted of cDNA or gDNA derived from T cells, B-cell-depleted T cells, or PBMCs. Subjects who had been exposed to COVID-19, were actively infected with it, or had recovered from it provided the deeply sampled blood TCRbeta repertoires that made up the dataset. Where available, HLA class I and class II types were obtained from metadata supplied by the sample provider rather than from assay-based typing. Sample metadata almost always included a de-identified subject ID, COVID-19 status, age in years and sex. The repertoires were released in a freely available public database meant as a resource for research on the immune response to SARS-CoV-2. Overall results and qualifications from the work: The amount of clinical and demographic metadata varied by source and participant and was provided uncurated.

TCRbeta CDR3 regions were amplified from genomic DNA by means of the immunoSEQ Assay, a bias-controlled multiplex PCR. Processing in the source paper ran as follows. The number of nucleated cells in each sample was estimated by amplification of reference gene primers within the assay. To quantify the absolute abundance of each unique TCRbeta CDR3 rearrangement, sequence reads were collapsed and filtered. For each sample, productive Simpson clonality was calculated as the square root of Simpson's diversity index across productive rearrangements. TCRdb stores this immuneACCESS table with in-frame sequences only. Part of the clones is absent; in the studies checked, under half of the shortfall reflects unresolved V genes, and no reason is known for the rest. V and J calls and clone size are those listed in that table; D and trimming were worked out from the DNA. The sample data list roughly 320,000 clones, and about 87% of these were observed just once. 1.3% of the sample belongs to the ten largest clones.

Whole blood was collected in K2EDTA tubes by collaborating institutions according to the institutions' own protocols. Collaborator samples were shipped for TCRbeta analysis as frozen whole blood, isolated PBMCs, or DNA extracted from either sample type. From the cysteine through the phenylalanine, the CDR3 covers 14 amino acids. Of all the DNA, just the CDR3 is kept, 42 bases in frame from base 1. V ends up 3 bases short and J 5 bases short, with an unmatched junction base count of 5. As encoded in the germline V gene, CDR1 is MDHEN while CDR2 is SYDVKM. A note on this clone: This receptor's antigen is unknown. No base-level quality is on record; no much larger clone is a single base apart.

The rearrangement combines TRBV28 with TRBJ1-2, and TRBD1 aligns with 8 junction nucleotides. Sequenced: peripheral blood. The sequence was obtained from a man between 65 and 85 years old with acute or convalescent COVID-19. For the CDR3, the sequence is CASSLAGGFYGYTF. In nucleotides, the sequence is TGTGCCAGCAGTTTGGCAGGGGGCTTTTATGGCTACACCTTC.